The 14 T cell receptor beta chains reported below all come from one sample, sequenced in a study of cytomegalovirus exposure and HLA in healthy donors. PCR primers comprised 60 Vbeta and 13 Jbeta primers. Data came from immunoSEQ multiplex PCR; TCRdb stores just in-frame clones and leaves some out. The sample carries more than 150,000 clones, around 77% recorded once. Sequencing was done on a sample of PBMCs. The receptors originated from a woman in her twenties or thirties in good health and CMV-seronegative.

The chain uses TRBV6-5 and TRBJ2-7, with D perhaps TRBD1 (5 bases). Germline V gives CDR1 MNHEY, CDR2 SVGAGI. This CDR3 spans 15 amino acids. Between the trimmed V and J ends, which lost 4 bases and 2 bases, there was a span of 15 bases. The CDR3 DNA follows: TGTGCCAGCAGTTCATTGGGGCGCTTGACCTACGAGCAGTACTTC. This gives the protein CASSSLGRLTYEQYF.

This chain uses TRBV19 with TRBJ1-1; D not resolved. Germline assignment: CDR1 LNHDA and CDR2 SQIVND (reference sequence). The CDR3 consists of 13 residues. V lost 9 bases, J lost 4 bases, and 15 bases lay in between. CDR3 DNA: TGTGCCAGCATGGCCCGGGTTCGCACTGAAGCTTTCTTT. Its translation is CASMARVRTEAFF.

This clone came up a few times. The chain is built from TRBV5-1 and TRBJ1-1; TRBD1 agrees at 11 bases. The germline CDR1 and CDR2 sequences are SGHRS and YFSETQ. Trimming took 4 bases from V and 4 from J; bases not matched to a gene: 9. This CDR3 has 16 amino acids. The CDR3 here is CASSLAGDRGFTEAFF. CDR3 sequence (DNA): TGCGCCAGCAGCCTGGCTGGGGACAGGGGGTTCACTGAAGCTTTCTTT.

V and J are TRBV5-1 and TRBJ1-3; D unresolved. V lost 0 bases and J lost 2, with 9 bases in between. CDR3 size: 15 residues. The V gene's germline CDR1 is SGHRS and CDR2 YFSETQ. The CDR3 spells CASSLGPGTGNTIYF. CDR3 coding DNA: TGCGCCAGCAGCTTGGGGCCGGGAACTGGAAACACCATATATTTT. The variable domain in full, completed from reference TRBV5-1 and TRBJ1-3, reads KAGVTQTPRYLIKTRGQQVTLSCSPISGHRSVSWYQQTPGQGLQFLFEYFSETQRNKGNFPGRFSGRQFSNSRSEMNVSTLELGDSALYLCASSLGPGTGNTIYFGEGSWLTVV.

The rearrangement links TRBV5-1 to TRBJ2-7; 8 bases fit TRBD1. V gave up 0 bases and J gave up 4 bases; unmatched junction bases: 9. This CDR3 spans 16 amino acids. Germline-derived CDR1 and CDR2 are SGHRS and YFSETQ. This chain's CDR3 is CASSLGQGYAFYEQYF. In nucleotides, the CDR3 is TGCGCCAGCAGCTTGGGACAGGGGTATGCTTTTTACGAGCAGTACTTC.

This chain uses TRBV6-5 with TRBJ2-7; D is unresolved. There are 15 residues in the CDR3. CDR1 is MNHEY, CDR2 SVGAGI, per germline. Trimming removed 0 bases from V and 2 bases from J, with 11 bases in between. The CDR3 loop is CASSYSPRPPYEQYF. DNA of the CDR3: TGTGCCAGCAGTTACTCTCCCAGGCCACCCTACGAGCAGTACTTC.

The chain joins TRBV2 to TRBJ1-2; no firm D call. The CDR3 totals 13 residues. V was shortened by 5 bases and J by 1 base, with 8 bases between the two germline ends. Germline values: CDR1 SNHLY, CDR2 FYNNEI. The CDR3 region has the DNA TGTGCCAGCAGTCAGACACTTAACTATGGCTACACCTTC. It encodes CASSQTLNYGYTF.

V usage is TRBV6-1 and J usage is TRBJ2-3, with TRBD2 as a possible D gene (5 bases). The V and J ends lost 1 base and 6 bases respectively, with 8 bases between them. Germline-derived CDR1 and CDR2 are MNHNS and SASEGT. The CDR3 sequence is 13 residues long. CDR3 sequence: CASSEDPGDTQYF. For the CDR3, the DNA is TGTGCCAGCAGTGAAGATCCGGGGGATACGCAGTATTTT.

Written as DNA, the CDR3 is TGTGCCAGCAGCTTGGTGACTCGCGGGGGTTACACCGGGGAGCTGTTTTTT. Protein product: CASSLVTRGGYTGELFF. The chain couples TRBV7-6 to TRBJ2-2; 7 positions match TRBD2. The V gene's germline CDR1 is SGHVS and CDR2 FNYEAQ. The CDR3 is made up of 17 amino acids. The J segment lost 3 bases and the V segment lost 3 bases, leaving 10 bases of the junction unmatched.

The CDR3 DNA follows: TGTGCCAGTAGTATTCAGTACACAGATTCACCCCTCCACTTT. Amino acid sequence: CASSIQYTDSPLHF. The chain joins TRBV19 to TRBJ1-6, with D hard to call. V dropped 3 bases and J dropped 8 bases, with 11 bases sitting between them. Germline CDR1 LNHDA, CDR2 SQIVND (reference sequence). The CDR3 is 14 residues long.

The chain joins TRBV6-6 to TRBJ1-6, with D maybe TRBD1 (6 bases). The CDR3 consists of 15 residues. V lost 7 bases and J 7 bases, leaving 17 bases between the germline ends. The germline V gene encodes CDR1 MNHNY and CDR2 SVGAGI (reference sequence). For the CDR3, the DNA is TGTGCCAGCACCCCACCGGGGGGGCTAAATTCACCCCTCCACTTT. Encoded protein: CASTPPGGLNSPLHF.

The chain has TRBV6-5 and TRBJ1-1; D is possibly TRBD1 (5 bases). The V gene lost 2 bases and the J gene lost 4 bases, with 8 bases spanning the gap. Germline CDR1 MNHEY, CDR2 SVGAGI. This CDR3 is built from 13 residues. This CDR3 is CASSYPGGTEAFF. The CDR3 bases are TGTGCCAGCAGTTACCCCGGGGGCACTGAAGCTTTCTTT.

The CDR3 protein is CASSQLSGGWDSEQFF. CDR3 DNA sequence: TGTGCCAGCAGCCAACTTAGCGGGGGCTGGGATAGTGAGCAGTTCTTC. The chain employs TRBV7-3 and TRBJ2-1, with TRBD2 matching 9 bases. CDR3 length: 16 amino acids. The germline V gene has CDR1 SGHTA and CDR2 FQGTGA. Unmatched junction bases numbered 14, after V lost 5 bases and J lost 9 bases.

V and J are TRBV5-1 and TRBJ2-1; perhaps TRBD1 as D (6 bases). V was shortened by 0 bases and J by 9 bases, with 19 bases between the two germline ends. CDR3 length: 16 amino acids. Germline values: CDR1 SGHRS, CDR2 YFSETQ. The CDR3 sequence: CASSLADQGPRGEQFF. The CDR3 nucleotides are TGCGCCAGCAGCTTGGCCGATCAGGGGCCTCGGGGTGAGCAGTTCTTC.